The clone carrying this TCR beta chain has only a few counts. Being one base from a much bigger clone, this may be a read error. Since the CDR3 does not end with the conserved phenylalanine or tryptophan, this likely comes from a read error. Amplification yielded TCR beta CDR3 regions, with RNA transcripts as the source. The HTBI primer set served for first-round RT-PCR of the TCR CDR3. TCRdb passed the multiplex PCR reads through MiXCR, listing each CDR3 protein once. The sample records over 350,000 distinct CDR3 sequences, about 18% being singletons. The data derive from a study of T cells in Graves' hyperthyroidism and ophthalmopathy. Germline-derived CDR1 and CDR2 are MNHEY and SMNVEV (reference sequence). Unmatched junction bases numbered 5, after V lost 5 bases and J lost 4 bases. The CDR3 extends over 15 amino acids. Disease lasting under 3 months, a NOSPECS grade of at least 4, and a Clinical Activity Score of at least 3 were features of the ophthalmopathy patients. The authors took PBMCs from 10 ml fresh peripheral blood.

This rearrangement joins TRBV27 to TRBJ1-5, with 10 bases identical to TRBD1. What was sequenced was blood. This receptor was obtained from a young man with Graves' ophthalmopathy. This chain's CDR3 is CASSEDRGVNQPQHL. The CDR3 DNA is TGTGCCAGCAGTGAGGACAGGGGGGTTAATCAGCCCCAGCATCTT.